This TCR beta chain was retrieved from a study of cytomegalovirus exposure and HLA in healthy donors. In the study overall: In a previous analysis, 120 million or so unique TCR beta sequences were found from about 190 million T cells. Overall study results and limits: In a later analysis, at a false discovery rate of 0.05, 16,951 TCR beta sequences were associated with HLA alleles.

PCR involved 60 Vbeta and 13 Jbeta primers. This table comes from immunoSEQ multiplex PCR, and its TCRdb copy is limited to in-frame clones, with some not included. The sample shows about 89,000 clones, roughly 85% of them seen only once. Germline V gene lookup returns CDR1 SGHNT and CDR2 YYREEE (reference sequence). The CDR3 length is 15 residues. Trimming removed 0 bases at V and 0 bases at J, with 8 bases between. Comments on this clone: No antigen is known for it.

The sample consisted of PBMCs. This TCR derives from a man aged 35-49 years in good health and CMV-seropositive. The chain carries TRBV5-4 and TRBJ2-3; D gene unclear. The CDR3 is CASSLGLTSTDTQYF. The CDR3 coding sequence is TGTGCCAGCAGCTTGGGACTGACGAGCACAGATACGCAGTATTTT. Variable domain in full (rest from reference TRBV5-4 and TRBJ2-3): ETGVTQSPTHLIKTRGQQVTLRCSSQSGHNTVSWYQQALGQGPQFIFQYYREEENGRGNFPPRFSGLQFPNYSSELNVNALELDDSALYLCASSLGLTSTDTQYFGPGTRLTVL.